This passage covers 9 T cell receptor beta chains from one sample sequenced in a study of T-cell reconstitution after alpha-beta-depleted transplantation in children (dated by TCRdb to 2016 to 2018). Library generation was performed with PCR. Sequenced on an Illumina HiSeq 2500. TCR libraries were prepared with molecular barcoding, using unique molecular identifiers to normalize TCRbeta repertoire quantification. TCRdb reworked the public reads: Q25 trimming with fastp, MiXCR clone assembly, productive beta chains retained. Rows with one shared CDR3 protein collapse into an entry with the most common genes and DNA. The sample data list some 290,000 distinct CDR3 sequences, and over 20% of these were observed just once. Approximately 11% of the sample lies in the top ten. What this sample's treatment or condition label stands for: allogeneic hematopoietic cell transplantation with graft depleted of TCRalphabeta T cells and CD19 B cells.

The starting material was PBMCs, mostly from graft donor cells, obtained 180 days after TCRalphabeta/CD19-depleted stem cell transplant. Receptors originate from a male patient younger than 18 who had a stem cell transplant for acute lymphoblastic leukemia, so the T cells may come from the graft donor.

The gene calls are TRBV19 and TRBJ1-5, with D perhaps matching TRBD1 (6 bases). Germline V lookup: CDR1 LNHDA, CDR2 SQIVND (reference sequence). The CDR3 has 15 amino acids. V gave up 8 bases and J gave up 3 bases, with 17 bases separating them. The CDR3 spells CASQKSGHFNQPQHF. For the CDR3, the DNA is TGTGCCAGTCAAAAATCGGGACACTTCAATCAGCCCCAGCATTTT.

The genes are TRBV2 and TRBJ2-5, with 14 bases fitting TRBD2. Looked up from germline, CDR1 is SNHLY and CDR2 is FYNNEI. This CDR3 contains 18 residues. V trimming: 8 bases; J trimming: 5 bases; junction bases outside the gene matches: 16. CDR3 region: CASCPSSGTSGRGETQYF. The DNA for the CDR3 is TGTGCCAGCTGTCCCTCTTCCGGGACTAGCGGGAGAGGGGAGACCCAGTACTTC.

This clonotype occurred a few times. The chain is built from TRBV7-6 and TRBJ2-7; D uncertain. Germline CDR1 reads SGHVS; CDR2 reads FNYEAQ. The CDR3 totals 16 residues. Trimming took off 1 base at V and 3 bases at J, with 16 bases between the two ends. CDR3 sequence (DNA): TGTGCCAGCAGCTTAGGGCCAGGCAGGTTCTACTACGAGCAGTACTTC. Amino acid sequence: CASSLGPGRFYYEQYF. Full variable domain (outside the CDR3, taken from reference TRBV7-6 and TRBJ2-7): GAGVSQSPRYKVTKRGQDVALRCDPISGHVSLYWYRQALGQGPEFLTYFNYEAQQDKSGLPNDRFSAERPEGSISTLTIQRTEQRDSAMYRCASSLGPGRFYYEQYFGPGTRLTVT.

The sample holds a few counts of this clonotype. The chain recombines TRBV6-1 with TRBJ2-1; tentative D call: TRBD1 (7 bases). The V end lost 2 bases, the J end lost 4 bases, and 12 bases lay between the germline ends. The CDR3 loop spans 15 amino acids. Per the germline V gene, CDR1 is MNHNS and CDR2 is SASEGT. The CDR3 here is CASSEPGGRYNEQFF. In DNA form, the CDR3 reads TGTGCCAGCAGTGAACCAGGGGGGCGGTACAATGAGCAGTTCTTC.

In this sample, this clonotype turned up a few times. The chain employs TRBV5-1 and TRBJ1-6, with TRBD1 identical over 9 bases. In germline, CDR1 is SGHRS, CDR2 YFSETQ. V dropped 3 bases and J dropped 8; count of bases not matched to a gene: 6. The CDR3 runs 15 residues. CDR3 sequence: CASSSRTGVYSPLHF. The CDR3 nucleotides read TGCGCCAGCAGCTCCAGGACAGGGGTTTATTCACCCCTCCACTTT.

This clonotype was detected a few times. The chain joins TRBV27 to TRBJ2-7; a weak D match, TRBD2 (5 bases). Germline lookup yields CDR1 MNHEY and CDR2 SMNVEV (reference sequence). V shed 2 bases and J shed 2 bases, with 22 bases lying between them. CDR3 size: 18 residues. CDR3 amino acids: CASSLISVGSGYPYEQYF. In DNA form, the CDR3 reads TGTGCCAGCAGTTTAATATCGGTGGGGTCGGGGTATCCCTACGAGCAGTACTTC.

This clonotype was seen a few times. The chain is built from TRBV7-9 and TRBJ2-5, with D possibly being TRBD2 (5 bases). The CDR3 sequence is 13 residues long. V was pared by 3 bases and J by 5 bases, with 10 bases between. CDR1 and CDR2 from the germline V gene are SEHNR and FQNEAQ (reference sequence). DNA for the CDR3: TGTGCCAGCAGCTTCGGGGTTCCGGAGACCCAGTACTTC. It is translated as CASSFGVPETQYF.

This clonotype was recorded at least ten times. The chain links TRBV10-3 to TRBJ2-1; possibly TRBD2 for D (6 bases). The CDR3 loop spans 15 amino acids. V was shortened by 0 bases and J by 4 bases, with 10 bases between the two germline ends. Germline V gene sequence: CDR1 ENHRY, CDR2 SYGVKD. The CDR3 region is CAISESFSGYNEQFF. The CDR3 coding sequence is TGTGCCATCAGTGAGTCGTTTAGCGGATACAATGAGCAGTTCTTC.

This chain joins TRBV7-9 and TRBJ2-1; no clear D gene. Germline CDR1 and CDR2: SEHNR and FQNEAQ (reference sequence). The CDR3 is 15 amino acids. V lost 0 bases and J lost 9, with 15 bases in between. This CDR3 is CASSLASRPLGEQFF. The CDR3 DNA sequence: TGTGCCAGCAGCTTAGCCTCACGCCCCCTGGGTGAGCAGTTCTTC.